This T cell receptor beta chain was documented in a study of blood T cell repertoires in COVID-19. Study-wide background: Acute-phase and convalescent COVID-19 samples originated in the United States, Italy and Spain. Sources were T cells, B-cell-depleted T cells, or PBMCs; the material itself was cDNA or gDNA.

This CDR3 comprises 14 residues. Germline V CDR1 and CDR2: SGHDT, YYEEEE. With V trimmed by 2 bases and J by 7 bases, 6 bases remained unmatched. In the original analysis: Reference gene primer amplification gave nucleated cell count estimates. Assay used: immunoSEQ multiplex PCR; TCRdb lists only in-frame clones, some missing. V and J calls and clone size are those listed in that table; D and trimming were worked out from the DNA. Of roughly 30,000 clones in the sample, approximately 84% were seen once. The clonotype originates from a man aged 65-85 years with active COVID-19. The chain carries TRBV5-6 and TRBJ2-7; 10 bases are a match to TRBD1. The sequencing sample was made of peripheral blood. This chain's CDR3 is CASSFGTGVGEQYF. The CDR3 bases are TGTGCCAGCAGCTTCGGGACAGGGGTGGGGGAGCAGTACTTC.